The clone carrying this TCR beta chain has ten or more counts. Its antigen is not known. These data originate in a study of T cells in Graves' hyperthyroidism and ophthalmopathy. This CDR3 is 12 amino acids long. Per germline, CDR1 SGHKS and CDR2 YYEKEE (reference sequence). Trimming shortened V by 4 bases and J by 5 bases, and 9 bases separated the two germline ends. Amplification of TCR beta CDR3 regions was performed using RNA transcripts as template. The HTBI primer set was used in a first-round RT-PCR of the TCR CDR3. TCRdb recomputed calls from the multiplex PCR reads with MiXCR, one row per CDR3 protein. Counted here are hundreds of thousands of distinct CDR3 sequences, about 45% occurring once; the ten biggest clones make up 7% to 7.5%. Notes on the study in general: In simple terms, a model built on 13 V-J features told ophthalmopathy apart from stable hyperthyroidism. Median prediction lead before ophthalmopathy onset was 6.5 months with the model.

Patients were excluded for uncontrolled infection, other autoimmune disease, pregnancy or lactation. Sample: peripheral blood or thyroid tissue (not recorded which). The chain couples TRBV5-5 to TRBJ2-5, with D uncertain. This receptor was identified in an adult man with Graves' disease, either hyperthyroidism or ophthalmopathy (not recorded which). CDR3 region: CASSPDRETQYF. CDR3 coding DNA: TGTGCCAGCAGCCCGGACCGGGAGACCCAGTACTTC.